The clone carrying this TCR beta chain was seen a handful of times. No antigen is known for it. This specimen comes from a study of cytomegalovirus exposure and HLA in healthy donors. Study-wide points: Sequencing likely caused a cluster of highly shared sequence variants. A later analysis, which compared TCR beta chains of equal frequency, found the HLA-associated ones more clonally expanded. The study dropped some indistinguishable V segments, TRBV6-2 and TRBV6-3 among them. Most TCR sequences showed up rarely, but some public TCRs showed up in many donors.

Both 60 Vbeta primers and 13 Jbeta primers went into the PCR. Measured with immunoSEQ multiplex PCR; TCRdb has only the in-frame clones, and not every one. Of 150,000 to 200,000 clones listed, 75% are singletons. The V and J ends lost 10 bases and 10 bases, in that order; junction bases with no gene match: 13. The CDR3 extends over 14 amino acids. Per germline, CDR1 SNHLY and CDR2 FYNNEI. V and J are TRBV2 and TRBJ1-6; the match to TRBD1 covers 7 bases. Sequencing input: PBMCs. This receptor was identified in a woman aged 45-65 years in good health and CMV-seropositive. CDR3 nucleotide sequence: TGTGCCACCAAGCCGGGACAGCTAAACTCACCCCTCCACTTT. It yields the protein CATKPGQLNSPLHF.